This T cell receptor (beta chain) comes out of a study of blood T cells in healthy people across ages. Study-level results: Getting older went along with TCR beta diversity per million T cells dropping roughly linearly. Any changes in expanded clonotypes were possibly confounded, as donor CMV status remained unknown. A greater number of naive CD4+ cells and higher diversity distinguished long-lived donors from aged donors.

There are 14 residues in the CDR3. V was pared by 9 bases and J by 6 bases, with 6 bases of the junction left unmatched. The germline CDR1 and CDR2 sequences are MNHNS and SASEGT. Every sample yielded at least 7 million isolated PBMCs. Primed by a sample-barcoded 5' primer and a J-beta primer mix, a second PCR proceeded for about 6 to 11 cycles. TCRdb reanalysed the 5' RACE reads using MiXCR and keeps one entry per CDR3 protein. The data show around 870,000 distinct CDR3 sequences, 25% to 30% seen once. Comments on this clonotype: Its target is unknown.

This clonotype originated in a woman at least 80 years old in good health. The sample was blood. This chain uses TRBV6-1 with TRBJ1-4; 11 positions match TRBD1. The CDR3 bases are TGTGCCAGTGACCTGGGACAGGGGGATGAAAAACTGTTTTTT. It is translated as CASDLGQGDEKLFF.